The rows below give T cell receptor beta chains drawn from one sample of a study of CD8+ T cells in alopecia areata. Libraries were prepared by immunoSEQ multiplex PCR; TCRdb keeps only in-frame clonotypes and omits some of them. The sample yields some 170,000 clones, about 66% seen once. Specimen: CD8+ T cells sorted from blood, collected at week 0. These receptors came from a human donor with alopecia areata. Each CDR3 is given with its conserved first and last residue. The D gene is left open where the match is weak. Size values are once, few and many counts, or a class for expanded clones, and some rows have none.

cdr3_nt cdr3_aa cdr3_length j_call clone_size d_call v_call
TGTGCTAGTGGTGGGACGCTCAATCAGCCCCAGCATTTT CASGGTLNQPQHF 13 TRBJ1-5 NA NA TRBV12-5
TGTGCCAGCGGAGCCCAAGGCGAGCAGTACTTC CASGAQGEQYF 11 TRBJ2-7 few NA TRBV7-9
TGTGCCAGCTCACCACCGGTGGGAGAGACCCAGTACTTC CASSPPVGETQYF 13 TRBJ2-5 NA NA TRBV18
TGTGCCAGCCTAGGGACTCAAGAGCAGTACTTC CASLGTQEQYF 11 TRBJ2-7 NA NA TRBV6-1
TGTGCCAGCAGTGATGTGGGATGGGAGTATGGCTACACCTTC CASSDVGWEYGYTF 14 TRBJ1-2 NA NA TRBV25-1
TGCGCCAGCAGCCAAGATCGCGGTCGGGAGCAGTACTTC CASSQDRGREQYF 13 TRBJ2-7 few NA TRBV4-1
TGTGCCAGCAGCGTAGGACAGACTGGGGCCAACGTCCTGACTTTC CASSVGQTGANVLTF 15 TRBJ2-6 NA NA TRBV9
TGTGCCAGCAGCATAGGAGACACTGAAGCTTTCTTT CASSIGDTEAFF 12 TRBJ1-1 NA NA TRBV6-5
TGCGCCAGCAGAGACAGGGTAACACAAGAGACCCAGTACTTC CASRDRVTQETQYF 14 TRBJ2-5 once TRBD1 TRBV23-1
TGTGCCTGTGCCCCCGGGTCTGTAGATACGCAGTATTTT CACAPGSVDTQYF 13 TRBJ2-3 NA NA TRBV30
TGCAGCGTTGGTGGGACAGGGGGCGGCCCCCGCTACAATGAGCAGTTCTTC CSVGGTGGGPRYNEQFF 17 TRBJ2-1 few TRBD1 TRBV29-1
TGTGCCAGCAGTTACTCTAATAGCTATACGCAGTATTTT CASSYSNSYTQYF 13 TRBJ2-3 NA NA TRBV6-5
TGCAGCGTTGAAGAGAGTAGCTCCTACGAGCAGTACTTC CSVEESSSYEQYF 13 TRBJ2-7 NA NA TRBV29-1
TGCGCCAGCAGCCAAGAGGCCCAATCGGCAGGGCGAAACACCATATATTTT CASSQEAQSAGRNTIYF 17 TRBJ1-3 NA NA TRBV4-1
TGTGCCATCGGCCCCCTACGTGGAGATACGCAGTATTTT CAIGPLRGDTQYF 13 TRBJ2-3 NA NA TRBV6-1
TGTGCCAGCAGACCCAGACAGGGGGCGGGGAAGGAGACCCAGTACTTC CASRPRQGAGKETQYF 16 TRBJ2-5 NA TRBD1 TRBV7-2
TGTGCCTGGAGTGTATTGGGCGGAGAGACCCAGTACTTC CAWSVLGGETQYF 13 TRBJ2-5 NA NA TRBV30
TGTGCCAGCAGCCACGTCCCCAGGGGCGATGGAGAGACCCAGTACTTC CASSHVPRGDGETQYF 16 TRBJ2-5 NA NA TRBV7-9
TGTGCCAGCAGCTTCTCCTACGAGCAGTACTTC CASSFSYEQYF 11 TRBJ2-7 NA NA TRBV5-5
TGTGCCAGCACCCCCCGGGAGTCCTACAATGAGCAGTTCTTC CASTPRESYNEQFF 14 TRBJ2-1 few NA TRBV6-6
TGCAGCGTTGGCGGGGGGACCAACTACGAGCAGTACTTC CSVGGGTNYEQYF 13 TRBJ2-7 few TRBD2 TRBV29-1
TGCGCCAGCAGCCCACGGGACCGAGGGTTGCCTTATGGCTACACCTTC CASSPRDRGLPYGYTF 16 TRBJ1-2 once NA TRBV5-1
TGTGCTAGTGGCCGGGGAGGGTTCAACGAGCAGTACTTC CASGRGGFNEQYF 13 TRBJ2-7 once TRBD2 TRBV12-5
TGTGCCAGCAGCGTAAGCGGGGGATCCAACTACGAGCAGTACTTC CASSVSGGSNYEQYF 15 TRBJ2-7 NA TRBD2 TRBV11-2
TGCAGCGTTGGGGGTAGGGAGACCCAGTACTTC CSVGGRETQYF 11 TRBJ2-5 NA NA TRBV29-1
TGCAGTGCTAATGGGGGCTACACCTTC CSANGGYTF 9 TRBJ1-2 NA NA TRBV20-1
TGTGCCAGCAGGGGGGACAGGTTCAGCTCCTACGAGCAGTACTTC CASRGDRFSSYEQYF 15 TRBJ2-7 NA TRBD1 TRBV27
TGTGCCAGCAGTGGGGAGACAGCGCGAGCCTACGAGCAGTACTTC CASSGETARAYEQYF 15 TRBJ2-7 NA NA TRBV6-1
TGCGCCAGCAGCCCCCTCAGGATAGACTATGGCTACACCTTC CASSPLRIDYGYTF 14 TRBJ1-2 NA NA TRBV5-1
TGCGCCAGCAGCCCTCGGACTAGCGGACCGGAGACCCAGTACTTC CASSPRTSGPETQYF 15 TRBJ2-5 NA TRBD2 TRBV4-1
TGTGCCAGCAGCCATAGCGGCGATGAGCAGTTCTTC CASSHSGDEQFF 12 TRBJ2-1 NA NA TRBV7-6